The clone carrying this T cell receptor beta chain was observed many times. Its antigen remains unidentified. The J segment lost 4 bases and the V segment lost 4 bases, leaving 18 bases of the junction unmatched. Germline CDR1 reads SGHRS; CDR2 reads YFSETQ. The CDR3 sequence is 19 residues long. These data are taken from a study of neurological immune-mediated disorders. Study-wide results and caveats: A possible signature appeared as one related-CDR3 cluster, in which phylogenetic grouping placed the repertoires of 18 of 34 multiple sclerosis patients.

5'RACE employing 10-nucleotide random UMIs yielded the cDNA. Whenever a sequencing run was performed, it yielded over 190 million TCR-beta sequences from 15-18 subjects. One entry per CDR3 protein, called by TCRdb with MiXCR from the 5' RACE reads. The profile shows 130,000 or so distinct CDR3 sequences, around 3% of them singletons. The receptor was isolated from a woman under 40 with multiple sclerosis. The source material was PBMCs. The chain is built from TRBV5-1 and TRBJ2-1, with 9 bases fitting TRBD2. For the CDR3, the DNA is TGCGCCAGCAGCCCGAGTGATGCGGGGGGGCCGGTTTGGTACAATGAGCAGTTCTTC. It yields the protein CASSPSDAGGPVWYNEQFF.